This entry concerns a single TCR beta chain. Its antigen remains unidentified. CDR3 length equals 13 residues. Deletions cut 9 bases from V and 5 bases from J, with 15 bases between. Germline V gene lookup returns CDR1 KGHDR and CDR2 SFDVKD. This sample stems from a study of post-analysis software for immune sequencing data. Study-wide context: Patients had relapsing-remitting, secondary progressive or progressive-relapsing multiple sclerosis; some lacked subtype.

Whole-study results and caveats: Patients had higher frequencies than controls of five TRBV segments, including TRBV5-6, TRBV5-1 and TRBV20-1. Under the F measure, samples that were prepared in one batch clustered strongly together. Controls' normalized Chao1 diversity significantly exceeded that of multiple sclerosis patients.

Each TCR beta cDNA library carried unique molecular identifiers. Input amounts of 1 to 10 million T cells were used. These gave about 500,000 cDNA molecules, so each molecule approximated one T cell. TCRdb re-called the PCR reads through MiXCR, storing one row per CDR3 protein. The table shows roughly 570,000 distinct CDR3 sequences, with 34% occurring only once. The chain joins TRBV24-1 to TRBJ2-5; no definite D call. The sequenced sample was blood. This receptor was taken from a girl under 18 with multiple sclerosis. Here the CDR3 DNA reads TGTGCCACCGCGGCGAGTGGGTGGGAGACCCAGTACTTC. Its protein product is CATAASGWETQYF.